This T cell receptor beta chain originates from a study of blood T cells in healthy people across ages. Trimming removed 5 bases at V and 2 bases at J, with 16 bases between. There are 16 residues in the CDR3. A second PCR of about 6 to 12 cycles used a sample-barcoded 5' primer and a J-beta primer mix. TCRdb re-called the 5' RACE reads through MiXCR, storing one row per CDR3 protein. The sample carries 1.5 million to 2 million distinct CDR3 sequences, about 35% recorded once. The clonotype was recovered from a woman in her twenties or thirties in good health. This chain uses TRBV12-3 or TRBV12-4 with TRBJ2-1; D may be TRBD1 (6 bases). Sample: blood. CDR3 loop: CASSTLGGSTYNEQFF. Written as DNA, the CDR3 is TGTGCCAGCAGTACCCTAGGGGGAAGCACCTACAATGAGCAGTTCTTC.